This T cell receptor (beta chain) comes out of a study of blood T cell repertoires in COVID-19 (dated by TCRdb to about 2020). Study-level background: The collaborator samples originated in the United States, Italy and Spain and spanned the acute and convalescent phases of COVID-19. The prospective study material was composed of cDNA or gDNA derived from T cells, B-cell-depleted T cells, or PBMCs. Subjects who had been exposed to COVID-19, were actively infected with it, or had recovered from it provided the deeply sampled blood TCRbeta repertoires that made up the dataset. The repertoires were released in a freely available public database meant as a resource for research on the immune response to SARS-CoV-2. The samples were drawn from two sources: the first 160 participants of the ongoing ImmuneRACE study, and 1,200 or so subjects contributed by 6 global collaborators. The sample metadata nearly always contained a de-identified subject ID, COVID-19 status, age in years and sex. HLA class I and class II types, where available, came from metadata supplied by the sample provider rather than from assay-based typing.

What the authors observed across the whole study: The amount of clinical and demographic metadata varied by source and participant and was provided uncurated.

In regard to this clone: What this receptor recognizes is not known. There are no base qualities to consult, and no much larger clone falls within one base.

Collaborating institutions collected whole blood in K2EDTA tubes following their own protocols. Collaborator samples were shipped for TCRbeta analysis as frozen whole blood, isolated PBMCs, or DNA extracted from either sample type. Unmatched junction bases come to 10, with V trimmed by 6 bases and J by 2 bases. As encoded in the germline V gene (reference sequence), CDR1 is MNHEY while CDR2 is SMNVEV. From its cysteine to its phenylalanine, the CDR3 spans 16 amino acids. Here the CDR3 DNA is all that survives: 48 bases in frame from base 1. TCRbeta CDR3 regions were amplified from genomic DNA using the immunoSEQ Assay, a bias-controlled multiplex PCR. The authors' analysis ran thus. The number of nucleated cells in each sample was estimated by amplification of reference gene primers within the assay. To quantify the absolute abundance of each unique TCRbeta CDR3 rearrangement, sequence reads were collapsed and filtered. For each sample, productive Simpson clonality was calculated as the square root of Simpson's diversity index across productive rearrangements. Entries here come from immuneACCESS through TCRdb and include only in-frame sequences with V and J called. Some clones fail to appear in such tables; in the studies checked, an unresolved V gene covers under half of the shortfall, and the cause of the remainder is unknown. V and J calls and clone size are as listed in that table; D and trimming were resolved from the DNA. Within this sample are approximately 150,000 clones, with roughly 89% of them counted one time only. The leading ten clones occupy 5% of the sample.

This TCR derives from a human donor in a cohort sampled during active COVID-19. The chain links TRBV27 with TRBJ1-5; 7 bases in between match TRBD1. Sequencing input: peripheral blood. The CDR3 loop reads CASSRYRGNGNQPQHF. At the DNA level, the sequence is TGTGCCAGCAGCCGCTACAGGGGAAATGGCAATCAGCCCCAGCATTTT.